This T cell receptor (beta chain) was obtained from a study of T cell repertoires in cytomegalovirus infection. Study details: HLA-B-restricted CMV epitopes that are well studied were used alongside recently identified HLA-C-restricted ones. Matching HLA type, along with CMV infection, was indicated by public TCR beta signatures. Whole-study findings and limits: Adding up the frequency of public TCR beta families identified people who carried CMV plus the relevant HLA. In two of eight donors, the top clonotype was HLA-C-restricted CMV-specific.

The CDR3 is made up of 19 amino acids. V lost 3 bases and J lost 2; bases outside the gene matches: 11. Turning to this clonotype: Antigen specificity is unknown.

Each CDR3 protein gets one entry after TCRdb re-called the reads with MiXCR. The profile shows 600,000 to 700,000 distinct CDR3 sequences, roughly 36% of them singletons. The TCR sequence derives from a human donor in good health (CMV status not recorded). Some clones in this sample may be carry-over from other donors' samples. This chain connects TRBV12-3 or TRBV12-4 to TRBJ2-3; TRBD2 aligns across 13 bases. The starting material was cultured PBMCs, obtained from culture after CMV antigen stimulation. CDR3 in amino acids: CASSFRTSGRGTYTDTQYF. The DNA for the CDR3 is TGTGCCAGCAGTTTTCGGACTAGCGGGAGAGGAACTTACACAGATACGCAGTATTTT.